This is a list of T cell receptor beta chains from one sample in a study of human T cells and chemical hapten exposure. Each CDR3 protein is one row after TCRdb ran MiXCR on the RACE reads. The sample lists tens of thousands of distinct CDR3 sequences; around 9.5% were seen once. This material consisted of whole blood, taken in connection with sensitization to the hapten diphenylcyclopropenone (DPC). Source of these receptors: a man aged 50 to 59 with alopecia areata. Some clones in this sample may be carry-over from other donors' samples. Both conserved end residues are part of each CDR3. Fields, in order: D gene, V gene, clone size, J gene, CDR3 DNA, CDR3 protein. D genes are given only for firm matches. Clone size is not always given. Where it is, it says once, few, many or a class for expanded clones.

.	TRBV21-1	many	TRBJ1-1	TGTGCCAGCAGCAAACGAGGGCAGCCGGGACATATGAACACTGAAGCTTTCTTT	CASSKRGQPGHMNTEAFF
.	TRBV7-2	many	TRBJ2-2	TGTGCCAGCAGCACGGGACTTTACACCGGGGAGCTGTTTTTT	CASSTGLYTGELFF
.	TRBV7-2	.	TRBJ1-1	TGTGCCAGCAGCTTAACCTCATTAACTGAAGCTTTCTTT	CASSLTSLTEAFF
.	TRBV2	many	TRBJ2-1	TGTGCCAGCTCCAGACTCTCCTCCTACAATGAGCAGTTCTTC	CASSRLSSYNEQFF
.	TRBV27	many	TRBJ2-2	TGTGCCAGCAGTTTGAGAGGAAGGGACACCGGGGAGCTGTTTTTT	CASSLRGRDTGELFF
TRBD1	TRBV4-2	.	TRBJ2-7	TGTGCCAGCAGCCAAGGGACAGGCAACTACGAGCAGTACTTC	CASSQGTGNYEQYF
TRBD1	TRBV29-1	.	TRBJ1-6	TGCAGCACCCGACAGGGAGATAATTCACCCCTCCACTTT	CSTRQGDNSPLHF
.	TRBV29-1	many	TRBJ2-3	TGCAGCGTTGAACGACCCCAGGGGAGTTCCACAGATACGCAGTATTTT	CSVERPQGSSTDTQYF
TRBD2	TRBV9	few	TRBJ2-1	TGTGCCAGCAGCTTCGGACTAGCGAGCTCCTACAATGAGCAGTTCTTC	CASSFGLASSYNEQFF
TRBD2	TRBV11-2	.	TRBJ2-1	TGTGCCAGCAGCTTAGCCCTTGGGACTAGCGGGAGCGGGAATGAGCAGTTCTTC	CASSLALGTSGSGNEQFF
TRBD1	TRBV2	many	TRBJ1-2	TGTGCCAGCTCCCCCGAGACAGGGATCTATGGCTACACCTTC	CASSPETGIYGYTF
.	TRBV7-9	few	TRBJ2-1	TGTGCCAGCAGACGAGGGGGAGCTTCATACAATGAGCAGTTCTTC	CASRRGGASYNEQFF
.	TRBV18	many	TRBJ2-1	TGTGCCAGCTCACCACCGGTAAGCTCCTACAATGAGCAGTTCTTC	CASSPPVSSYNEQFF
.	TRBV23-1	.	TRBJ1-1	TGCGCCAGCAGTCAATCAACCGGACAGATGGCCACTGAAGCTTTCTTT	CASSQSTGQMATEAFF
.	TRBV29-1	many	TRBJ1-1	TGCAGCGTTCTGAACACTGAAGCTTTCTTT	CSVLNTEAFF
.	TRBV5-1	few	TRBJ1-2	TGCGCCAGCAGCTGGACAATTGGACAGTCAAACCGGGGCTACACCTTC	CASSWTIGQSNRGYTF
.	TRBV18	many	TRBJ2-1	TGTGCCAGCTCACCAGGGCCAGCGGATTACAATGAGCAGTTCTTC	CASSPGPADYNEQFF
.	TRBV3-1	few	TRBJ1-1	TGTGCCAGCAGCCAGAACAGGAGGAACACTGAAGCTTTCTTT	CASSQNRRNTEAFF
.	TRBV29-1	.	TRBJ2-7	TGCAGCGTGAGCGAACAGGGAGACGAGCAGTACTTC	CSVSEQGDEQYF
.	TRBV20-1	many	TRBJ2-5	TGCAGTGCTTCCCGGACAGCCCGGGAGACCCAGTACTTC	CSASRTARETQYF
.	TRBV7-9	many	TRBJ2-2	TGTGCCAGCAGCGCGGACTTAAACACCGGGGAGCTGTTTTTT	CASSADLNTGELFF
.	TRBV30	many	TRBJ2-3	TGTGCCTGGAGTGTAGTTCCCCTCACAGATACGCAGTATTTT	CAWSVVPLTDTQYF
TRBD2	TRBV7-7	.	TRBJ2-2	TGTGCCAGCAGCTTAGGACTAGCGGGAGGGCGACCCGGGGAGCTGTTTTTT	CASSLGLAGGRPGELFF
.	TRBV11-2	few	TRBJ2-1	TGTGCCAGCACGAAACTAGCAGACTCCTACAATGAGCAGTTCTTC	CASTKLADSYNEQFF
.	TRBV5-1	few	TRBJ1-4	TGCGCCAGCAGCTTGGCGGGCGGCTCTAATGAAAAACTGTTTTTT	CASSLAGGSNEKLFF
TRBD2	TRBV11-2	many	TRBJ2-7	TGTGCCAGCAGCTTAGATAGTACAGCGGGAGGGCTGTACGAGCAGTACTTC	CASSLDSTAGGLYEQYF
.	TRBV7-3	many	TRBJ1-1	TGTGCCAGCAGCTTAAGGAGGGCCACTGAAGCTTTCTTT	CASSLRRATEAFF
TRBD1	TRBV29-1	.	TRBJ2-7	TGCAGCGGCCGACCGGGACAGGGGGCGGAGGAGCAGTACTTC	CSGRPGQGAEEQYF
.	TRBV7-2	many	TRBJ2-3	TGTGCCAGCAGCTTATTTCAGAGCACAGATACGCAGTATTTT	CASSLFQSTDTQYF
TRBD1	TRBV6-5	few	TRBJ2-7	TGTGTCAGCAGCCGAACAGGGGCATCCTACGAGCAGTACTTC	CVSSRTGASYEQYF
.	TRBV5-1	many	TRBJ1-2	TGCGCCAGCAGTGGGGGCGCAGACTATGGCTACACCTTC	CASSGGADYGYTF
TRBD1	TRBV10-3	many	TRBJ1-6	TGTGCCATCAGCGCGGGACAGGCAAATTCACCCCTCCACTTT	CAISAGQANSPLHF
TRBD2	TRBV7-9	many	TRBJ2-2	TGTGCCAGCAGCCTGGGACTAGCTAACACCGGGGAGCTGTTTTTT	CASSLGLANTGELFF
.	TRBV10-3	.	TRBJ1-2	TGTGCCATCAATCAGGGGCACTATGGCTACACCTTC	CAINQGHYGYTF
TRBD2	TRBV29-1	medium-sized	TRBJ2-1	TGCAGCTCCAAGCATGGACTAGGTACAGATGAGCAGTTCTTC	CSSKHGLGTDEQFF
.	TRBV12-3/TRBV12-4	many	TRBJ2-1	TGTGCCAGCAGTCTAGACCCGAATGAGCAGTTCTTC	CASSLDPNEQFF